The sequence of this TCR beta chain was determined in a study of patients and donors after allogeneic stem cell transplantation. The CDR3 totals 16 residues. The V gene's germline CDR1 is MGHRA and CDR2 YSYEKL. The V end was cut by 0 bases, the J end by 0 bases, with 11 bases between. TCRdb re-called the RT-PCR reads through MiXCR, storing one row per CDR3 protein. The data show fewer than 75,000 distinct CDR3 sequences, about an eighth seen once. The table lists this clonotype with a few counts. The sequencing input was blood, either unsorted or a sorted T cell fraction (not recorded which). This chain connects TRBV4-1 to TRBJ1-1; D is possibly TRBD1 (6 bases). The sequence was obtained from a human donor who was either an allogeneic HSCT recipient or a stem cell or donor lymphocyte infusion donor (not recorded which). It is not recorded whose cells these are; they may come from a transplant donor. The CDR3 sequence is CASSQEGGQLNTEAFF. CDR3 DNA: TGCGCCAGCAGCCAAGAGGGTGGACAGTTGAACACTGAAGCTTTCTTT.